The rows below give T cell receptor beta chains drawn from one sample of a study of CD8 T cells in Susac syndrome. Each CDR3 protein gets one entry after TCRdb re-called the immunoSEQ multiplex PCR reads with MiXCR. The repertoire consists of 190,000 or so distinct CDR3 sequences, with 95% occurring once and the leading ten covering 0.082%. Material for sequencing was CD4+ T cells from PBMCs. The receptors originated from a human donor with multiple sclerosis. Both conserved end residues are part of each CDR3. Fields, in order: clone size, J gene, D gene, V gene, CDR3 protein, CDR3 DNA. The D gene is left open where the match is weak. A clone size is listed for some rows: how often the clone was seen (once, few, many), or a class if it is expanded.

NA,TRBJ2-7,TRBD2,TRBV20-1,CSAREPRGSSYEQYF,TGCAGTGCTAGAGAGCCGCGGGGGAGCTCCTACGAGCAGTACTTC
NA,TRBJ1-5,NA,TRBV5-1,CASSKDGAQQPQHF,TGCGCCAGCAGCAAGGACGGGGCACAGCAGCCCCAGCATTTT
NA,TRBJ1-3,NA,TRBV15,CATSRANRVSGNTIYF,TGTGCCACCAGCAGAGCAAATAGGGTCTCTGGAAACACCATATATTTT
NA,TRBJ1-6,NA,TRBV12-3/TRBV12-4,CASSFPATALYNSPLHF,TGTGCCAGCAGTTTCCCCGCGACAGCTCTCTATAATTCACCCCTCCACTTT
NA,TRBJ2-6,TRBD1,TRBV19,CASSSDRSGANVLTF,TGTGCCAGTAGTTCGGACAGGTCTGGGGCCAACGTCCTGACTTTC
NA,TRBJ1-1,NA,TRBV9,CASSVGHGSGTEAFF,TGTGCCAGCAGCGTGGGACACGGATCGGGCACTGAAGCTTTCTTT
NA,TRBJ2-1,NA,TRBV7-2,CASSPGRDSYNEQFF,TGTGCCAGCAGCCCCGGCAGGGACTCCTACAATGAGCAGTTCTTC
NA,TRBJ1-5,NA,TRBV12-3/TRBV12-4,CASSFDDQPQHF,TGTGCCAGCAGTTTCGATGATCAGCCCCAGCATTTT
few,TRBJ2-3,NA,TRBV4-2,CASSQVSTGADTQYF,TGTGCCAGCAGCCAAGTCAGCACAGGCGCGGATACGCAGTATTTT
NA,TRBJ1-2,TRBD1,TRBV29-1,CSVDVTGYGYTF,TGCAGCGTTGATGTGACAGGGTATGGCTACACCTTC
NA,TRBJ1-6,NA,TRBV4-1,CASSQEESTNNSPLHF,TGCGCCAGCAGCCAAGAGGAGTCAACGAATAATTCACCCCTCCACTTT
NA,TRBJ2-7,NA,TRBV20-1,CSATASRGNDEQYF,TGCAGTGCTACCGCTTCCAGGGGCAACGACGAGCAGTACTTC
NA,TRBJ2-1,NA,TRBV20-1,CSAPGEGALREQFF,TGCAGTGCCCCCGGGGAGGGGGCTTTACGTGAGCAGTTCTTC
NA,TRBJ2-5,NA,TRBV5-1,CASSLVEETQYF,TGCGCCAGCAGCTTGGTGGAGGAGACCCAGTACTTC
NA,TRBJ1-1,NA,TRBV20-1,CSAQVWAEAFF,TGCAGTGCTCAGGTTTGGGCTGAAGCTTTCTTT
NA,TRBJ2-2,TRBD1,TRBV4-1,CASSQDSTGGRTGELFF,TGCGCCAGCAGCCAAGATTCGACAGGGGGCAGGACCGGGGAGCTGTTTTTT